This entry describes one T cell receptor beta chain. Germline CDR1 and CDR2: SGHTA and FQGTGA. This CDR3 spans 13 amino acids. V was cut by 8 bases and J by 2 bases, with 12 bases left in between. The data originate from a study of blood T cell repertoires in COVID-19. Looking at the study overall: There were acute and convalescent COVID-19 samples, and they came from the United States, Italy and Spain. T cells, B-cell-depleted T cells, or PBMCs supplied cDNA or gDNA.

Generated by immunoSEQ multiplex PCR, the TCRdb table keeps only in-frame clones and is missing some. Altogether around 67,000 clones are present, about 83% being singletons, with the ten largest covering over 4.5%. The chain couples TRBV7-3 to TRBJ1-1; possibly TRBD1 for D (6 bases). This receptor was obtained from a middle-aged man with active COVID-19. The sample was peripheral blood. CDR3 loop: CASQLDSNTEAFF. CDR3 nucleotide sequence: TGTGCCAGCCAGCTGGACAGTAACACTGAAGCTTTCTTT. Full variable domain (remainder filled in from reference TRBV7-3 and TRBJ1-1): GAGVSQTPSNKVTEKGKYVELRCDPISGHTALYWYRQSLGQGPEFLIYFQGTGAADDSGLPNDRFFAVRPEGSVSTLKIQRTERGDSAVYLCASQLDSNTEAFFGQGTRLTVV.